This entry concerns a single T cell receptor (beta chain). Its cognate antigen is unknown. This entry comes from a study of siplizumab effects on memory and regulatory T cells. Whole-study context: Either no drug or siplizumab at around 1 ug/mL was used in mixed lymphocyte reactions that were paired. Whole-study results and caveats: Roughly 75-97% of proliferating CD4+ or CD8+ clones lacked a naive or memory phenotype that could be assigned. Siplizumab gave mappable alloreactive CD4+ clones an average Treg-derived fraction of about 64%, against roughly 26% in controls.

The method was immunoSEQ multiplex PCR; TCRdb's version includes in-frame clones alone and lacks a portion of them. Of 11,000 to 15,000 clones listed, approximately 49% are singletons. The length of the CDR3 is 13 residues. Germline values: CDR1 GTSNPN, CDR2 SVGIG (reference sequence). Between the trimmed V and J ends, which lost 4 bases and 0 bases, there was a span of 7 bases. For more than 5 days at 37°C, the mixed lymphocyte reaction cells were kept in coculture. V and J are TRBV30 and TRBJ1-5, with D uncertain. The source is a human donor in good health; the cells came from an allogeneic mixed lymphocyte reaction. The sample taken for sequencing was CFSE-low (dividing) CD4+ T cells sorted from an allogeneic mixed lymphocyte reaction. The CDR3 coding sequence is TGTGCCTGGACAGGAGATAGCAATCAGCCCCAGCATTTT. It codes for CAWTGDSNQPQHF.